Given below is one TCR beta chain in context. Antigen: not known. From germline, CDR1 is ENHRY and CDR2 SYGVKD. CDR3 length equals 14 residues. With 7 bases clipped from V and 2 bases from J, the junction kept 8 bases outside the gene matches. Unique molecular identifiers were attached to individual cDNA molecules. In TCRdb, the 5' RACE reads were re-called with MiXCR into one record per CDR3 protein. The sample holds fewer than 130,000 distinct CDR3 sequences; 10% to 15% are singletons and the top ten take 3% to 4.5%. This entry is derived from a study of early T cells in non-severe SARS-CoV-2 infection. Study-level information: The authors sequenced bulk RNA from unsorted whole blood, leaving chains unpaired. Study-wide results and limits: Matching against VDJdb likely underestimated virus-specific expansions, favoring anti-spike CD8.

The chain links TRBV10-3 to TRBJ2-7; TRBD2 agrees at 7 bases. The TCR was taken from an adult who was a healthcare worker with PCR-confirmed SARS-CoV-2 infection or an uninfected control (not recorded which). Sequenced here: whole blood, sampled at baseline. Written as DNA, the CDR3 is TGTGCCATCACCCCAGCGGGGAAGCCCTACGAGCAGTACTTC. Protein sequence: CAITPAGKPYEQYF.